This T cell receptor beta chain was sequenced for a study of graft-versus-host responses after intestinal transplantation. Looking at the study overall: In this cohort, recipients had multivisceral, liver-intestinal, or isolated intestinal transplants. Anti-thymocyte globulin induction, then tacrolimus and steroids for around 3 years, went to all recipients. Study-level findings and limits: Researchers found peak circulating GvH clone levels linked to early post-transplant HvG declines. GvH clones surfaced in recipient marrow, some emerging earlier in ileum or blood.

TCRdb's copy holds only in-frame clones and misses some; the assay was immunoSEQ multiplex PCR. Among tens of thousands of clones, 90% were seen once, and the ten largest hold approximately 4.1%. From germline, CDR1 is MRHNA and CDR2 SNTAGT. Trimming took off 3 bases at V and 2 bases at J, with 6 bases between the two ends. The CDR3 length is 13 residues. This clone was observed a few times. The antigen remains unidentified. Other DNA sequences within the sample encode an identical CDR3. The receptor was isolated from a human donor who was the organ donor for an intestinal transplant. The chain links TRBV6-4 to TRBJ2-3; no clear D. This specimen was unstimulated CD8+ T cells sorted from spleen or lymph node cells, taken before transplant. The CDR3 bases are TGTGCCAGCAGTGAACAGTCCACAGATACGCAGTATTTT. This gives the protein CASSEQSTDTQYF.